This TCR beta chain was sequenced during a study of blood T cells in healthy people across ages. Study-level background: Template switching caught about one barcoded beta molecule for each two T cells.

V dropped 7 bases and J dropped 0; count of bases not matched to a gene: 7. Germline CDR1 KGHSH, CDR2 LQKENI. This CDR3 has 16 residues. Next came a second PCR, run for about 6 to 11 cycles, which used a sample-barcoded 5' primer along with a J-beta primer mix. A single record per CDR3 protein comes from TCRdb applying MiXCR to the 5' RACE reads. The sample records around 650,000 distinct CDR3 sequences, roughly 30% being singletons. Every participating donor contributed approximately 10 milliliters of peripheral blood through a draw. This clonotype was recorded many times. Sequencing was carried out using blood. The sequence came from a woman of 80 years or more in good health. V is TRBV18 and J is TRBJ1-5; 9 bases align to TRBD1. CDR3: CASCCTGGSSNQPQHF. The CDR3 DNA follows: TGTGCCAGCTGCTGCACAGGGGGCTCTAGCAATCAGCCCCAGCATTTT.